The TCR beta chain described here comes from a study of blood T cell repertoires in COVID-19. Study as a whole: Samples taken during acute and convalescent COVID-19 were collected in the United States, Italy and Spain. PBMCs, B-cell-depleted T cells, or T cells were the source of the cDNA or gDNA that made up the material.

Patients of the Seattle cohort, enrolled during active infection, were followed longitudinally. As originally analysed: Nucleated cell number was recorded as an estimate derived from reference gene primer amplification. The assay was immunoSEQ multiplex PCR, and TCRdb's table has in-frame clones only and misses some. That table is the source of V, J and clone size, and D and trimming were worked out from the DNA. The sample yields under 65,000 clones, just under 90% seen once. The specimen was peripheral blood. The clonotype originates from a woman aged 60-75 years with COVID-19, enrolled during active disease.

This CDR3 reads CASSMLGAPGKELFF. CDR3 DNA: TGTGCCAGTAGTATGCTGGGGGCGCCTGGTAAAGAACTGTTTTTT. The chain recombines TRBV19 with TRBJ1-4; tentatively, D is TRBD1 (6 bases). CDR1 LNHDA and CDR2 SQIVND come from the germline V gene (reference sequence). The CDR3 spans 15 residues. V lost 3 bases, J lost 12 bases, and 20 bases lay in between.